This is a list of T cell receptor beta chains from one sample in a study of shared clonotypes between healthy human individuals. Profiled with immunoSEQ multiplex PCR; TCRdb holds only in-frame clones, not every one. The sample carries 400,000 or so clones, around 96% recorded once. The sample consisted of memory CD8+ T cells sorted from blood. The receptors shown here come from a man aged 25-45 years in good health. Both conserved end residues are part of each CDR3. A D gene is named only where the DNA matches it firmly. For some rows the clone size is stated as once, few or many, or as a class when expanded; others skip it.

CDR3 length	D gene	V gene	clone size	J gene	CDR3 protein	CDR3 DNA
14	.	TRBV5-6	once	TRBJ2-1	CASTGGARGNEQFF	TGTGCCAGCACCGGCGGGGCGAGGGGCAATGAGCAGTTCTTC
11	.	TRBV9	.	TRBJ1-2	CARGLNYGYTF	TGTGCCAGGGGGCTCAACTATGGCTACACCTTC
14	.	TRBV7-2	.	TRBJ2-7	CASSTVWNSYEQYF	TGTGCCAGCAGCACCGTATGGAACTCCTACGAGCAGTACTTC
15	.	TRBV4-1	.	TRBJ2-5	CASSQERGGRETQYF	TGCGCCAGCAGCCAAGAGAGGGGAGGCCGGGAGACCCAGTACTTC
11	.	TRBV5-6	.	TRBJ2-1	CASSLWGEQFF	TGTGCCAGCAGCTTGTGGGGTGAGCAGTTCTTC
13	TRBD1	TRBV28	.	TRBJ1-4	CASRTASRGKLFF	TGTGCCAGCAGGACGGCTTCCAGGGGGAAACTGTTTTTT
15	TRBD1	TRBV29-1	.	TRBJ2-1	CSVRGQGRSLNEQFF	TGCAGCGTGAGGGGACAGGGTCGGAGCCTTAATGAGCAGTTCTTC
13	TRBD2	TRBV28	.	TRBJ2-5	CASTSGGKETQYF	TGTGCCAGCACTTCGGGGGGAAAAGAGACCCAGTACTTC
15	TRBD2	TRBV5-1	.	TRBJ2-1	CASSLTASGYNEQFF	TGCGCCAGCAGCTTGACCGCTAGCGGCTACAATGAGCAGTTCTTC
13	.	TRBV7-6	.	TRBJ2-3	CASSPVGSDTQYF	TGTGCCAGCAGCCCCGTGGGGTCAGATACGCAGTATTTT
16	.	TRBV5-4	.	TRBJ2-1	CASSQGPPISYNEQFF	TGTGCCAGCAGCCAGGGACCACCTATCTCCTACAATGAGCAGTTCTTC
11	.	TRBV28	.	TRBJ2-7	CASSAEYEQYF	TGTGCCAGCAGTGCAGAGTACGAGCAGTACTTC
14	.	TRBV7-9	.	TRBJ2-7	CASSLPGEAYEQYF	TGTGCCAGCAGCTTACCGGGAGAAGCCTACGAGCAGTACTTC
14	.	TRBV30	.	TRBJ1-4	CAWSKTLLNEKLFF	TGTGCCTGGAGTAAGACCCTACTCAATGAAAAACTGTTTTTT
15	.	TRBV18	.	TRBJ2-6	CASSPGHSGANVLTF	TGTGCCAGCTCACCCGGACACTCTGGGGCCAACGTCCTGACTTTC
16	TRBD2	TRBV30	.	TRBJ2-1	CAWSVTSDSSYNEQFF	TGTGCCTGGAGTGTGACTAGCGATAGCTCCTACAATGAGCAGTTCTTC
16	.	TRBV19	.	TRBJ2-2	CASSILGTGRAGELFF	TGTGCCAGTAGTATTCTGGGAACCGGGAGAGCCGGGGAGCTGTTTTTT
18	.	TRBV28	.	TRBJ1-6	CASSFPKGDNLFNSPLHF	TGTGCCAGCAGTTTCCCAAAGGGGGACAACCTGTTTAATTCACCCCTCCACTTT
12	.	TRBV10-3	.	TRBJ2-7	CAISGRGYEQYF	TGTGCCATCAGTGGCAGGGGTTACGAGCAGTACTTC
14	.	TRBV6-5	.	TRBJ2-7	CASSLTANSYEQYF	TGTGCCAGCAGCCTGACAGCCAACTCCTACGAGCAGTACTTC
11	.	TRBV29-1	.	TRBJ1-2	CSVASNYGYTF	TGCAGCGTGGCATCTAACTATGGCTACACCTTC
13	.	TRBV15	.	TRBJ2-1	CATSREGGNEQFF	TGTGCCACCAGCAGAGAAGGGGGGAATGAGCAGTTCTTC
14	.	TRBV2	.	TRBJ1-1	CASDPQGASTEAFF	TGTGCCAGCGACCCTCAAGGGGCTAGCACTGAAGCTTTCTTT
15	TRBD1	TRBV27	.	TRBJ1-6	CASSLHGTGNSPLHF	TGTGCCAGCAGTTTACACGGGACAGGGAATTCACCCCTCCACTTT
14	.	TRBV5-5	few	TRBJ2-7	CASRGFVSGDEQYF	TGTGCCAGCAGGGGGTTTGTCTCAGGGGACGAGCAGTACTTC
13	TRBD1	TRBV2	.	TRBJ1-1	CASKRWGQLEAFF	TGTGCCAGCAAGAGGTGGGGACAGCTTGAAGCTTTCTTT
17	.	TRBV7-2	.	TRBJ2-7	CASSLIWSREKSYEQYF	TGTGCCAGCAGCTTAATATGGAGCCGAGAAAAATCCTACGAGCAGTACTTC
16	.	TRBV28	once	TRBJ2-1	CASSLQVAGSYNEQFF	TGTGCCAGCAGTTTACAGGTAGCTGGCTCCTACAATGAGCAGTTCTTC
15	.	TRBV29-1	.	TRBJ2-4	CSGLMAGLAKNIQYF	TGCAGCGGTCTGATGGCAGGGTTAGCCAAAAACATTCAGTACTTC
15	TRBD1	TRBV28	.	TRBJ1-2	CASSPHRGRYKGYTF	TGTGCCAGCAGTCCCCACAGGGGGCGGTATAAGGGCTACACCTTC
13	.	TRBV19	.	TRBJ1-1	CASSMRQNTEAFF	TGTGCCAGTAGTATGAGACAGAACACTGAAGCTTTCTTT
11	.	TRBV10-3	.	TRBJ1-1	CAISGGIEAFF	TGTGCCATCAGTGGGGGAATTGAAGCTTTCTTT
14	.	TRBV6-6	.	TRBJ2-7	CASSYDSFSYEQYF	TGTGCCAGCAGTTACGACTCTTTCTCCTACGAGCAGTACTTC
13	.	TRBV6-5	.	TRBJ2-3	CASKGQRRDTQYF	TGTGCCAGCAAGGGACAAAGGAGGGATACGCAGTATTTT
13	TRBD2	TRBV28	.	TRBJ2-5	CASSFGGRETQYF	TGTGCCAGCAGTTTTGGCGGGAGAGAGACCCAGTACTTC
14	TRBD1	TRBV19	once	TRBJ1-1	CASQGDRLNTEAFF	TGTGCCAGTCAGGGGGACCGACTCAACACTGAAGCTTTCTTT
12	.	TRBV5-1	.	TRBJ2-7	CASSFDSYEQYF	TGCGCCAGCAGCTTCGATTCCTACGAGCAGTACTTC
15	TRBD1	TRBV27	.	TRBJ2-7	CASSPSTGQRDEQYF	TGTGCCAGCAGCCCCTCAACGGGACAGAGGGACGAGCAGTACTTC
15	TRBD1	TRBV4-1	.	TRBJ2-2	CASRRQGGSTGELFF	TGCGCCAGCAGAAGACAGGGGGGAAGCACCGGGGAGCTGTTTTTT
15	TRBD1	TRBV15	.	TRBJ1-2	CATSNGQGENYGYTF	TGTGCCACCAGCAACGGACAGGGAGAAAACTATGGCTACACCTTC
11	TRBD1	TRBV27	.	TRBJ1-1	CASIQGGEAFF	TGTGCCAGCATACAGGGGGGTGAAGCTTTCTTT
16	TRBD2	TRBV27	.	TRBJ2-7	CASSPGASGLTYEQYF	TGTGCCAGCAGCCCCGGGGCTAGCGGGCTTACCTACGAGCAGTACTTC
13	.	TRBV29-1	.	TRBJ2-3	CSVHRILTDTQYF	TGCAGCGTTCATCGTATTTTAACAGATACGCAGTATTTT
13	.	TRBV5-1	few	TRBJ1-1	CASSLAGNTEAFF	TGCGCCAGCAGCTTGGCAGGGAACACTGAAGCTTTCTTT
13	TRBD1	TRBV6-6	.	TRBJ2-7	CASEGAHSYEQYF	TGTGCCAGCGAGGGGGCACACTCCTACGAGCAGTACTTC
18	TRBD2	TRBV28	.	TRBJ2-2	CASSPGASGSLGPGELFF	TGTGCCAGCAGTCCGGGGGCTAGCGGGAGTTTAGGTCCCGGGGAGCTGTTTTTT
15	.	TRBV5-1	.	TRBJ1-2	CASSPRRGGASGYTF	TGCGCCAGCAGCCCACGCCGCGGGGGGGCCAGTGGCTACACCTTC
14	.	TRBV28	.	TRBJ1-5	CASSFPDSNQPQHF	TGTGCCAGCAGTTTTCCAGATAGCAATCAGCCCCAGCATTTT
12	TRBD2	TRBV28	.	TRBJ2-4	CATSGIKNIQYF	TGTGCCACTAGCGGAATCAAAAACATTCAGTACTTC
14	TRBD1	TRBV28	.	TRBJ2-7	CASSIRQGFYEQYF	TGTGCCAGCAGTATCCGACAGGGATTCTACGAGCAGTACTTC
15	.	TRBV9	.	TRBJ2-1	CASSGQLDLYNEQFF	TGTGCCAGCAGCGGACAACTGGACCTTTACAATGAGCAGTTCTTC
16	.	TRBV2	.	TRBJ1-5	CASSPHGGRLNQPQHF	TGTGCCAGCAGTCCCCATGGAGGACGGTTAAATCAGCCCCAGCATTTT
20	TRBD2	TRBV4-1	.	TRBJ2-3	CASSQDFAGGPRWHTDTQYF	TGCGCCAGCAGCCAAGATTTTGCGGGAGGGCCGAGGTGGCACACAGATACGCAGTATTTT
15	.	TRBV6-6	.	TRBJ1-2	CASSYLPYREYGYTF	TGTGCCAGCAGTTACCTACCCTACAGGGAGTATGGCTACACCTTC
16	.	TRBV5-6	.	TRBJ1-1	CASSLSYRERDTEAFF	TGTGCCAGCAGCTTGTCCTACAGGGAACGGGACACTGAAGCTTTCTTT